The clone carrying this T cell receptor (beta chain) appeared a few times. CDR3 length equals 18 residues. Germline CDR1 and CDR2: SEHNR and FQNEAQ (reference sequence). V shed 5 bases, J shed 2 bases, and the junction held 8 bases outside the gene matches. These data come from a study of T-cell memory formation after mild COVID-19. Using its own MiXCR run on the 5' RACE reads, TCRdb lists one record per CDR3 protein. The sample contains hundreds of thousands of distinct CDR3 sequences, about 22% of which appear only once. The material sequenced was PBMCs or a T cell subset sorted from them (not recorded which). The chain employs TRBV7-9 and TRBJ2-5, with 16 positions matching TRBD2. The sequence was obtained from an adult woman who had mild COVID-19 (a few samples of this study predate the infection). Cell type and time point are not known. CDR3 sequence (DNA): TGTGCCAGCAGCGAGGGGACTAGCGGGAGGGCGGGACAAGAGACCCAGTACTTC. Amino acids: CASSEGTSGRAGQETQYF.